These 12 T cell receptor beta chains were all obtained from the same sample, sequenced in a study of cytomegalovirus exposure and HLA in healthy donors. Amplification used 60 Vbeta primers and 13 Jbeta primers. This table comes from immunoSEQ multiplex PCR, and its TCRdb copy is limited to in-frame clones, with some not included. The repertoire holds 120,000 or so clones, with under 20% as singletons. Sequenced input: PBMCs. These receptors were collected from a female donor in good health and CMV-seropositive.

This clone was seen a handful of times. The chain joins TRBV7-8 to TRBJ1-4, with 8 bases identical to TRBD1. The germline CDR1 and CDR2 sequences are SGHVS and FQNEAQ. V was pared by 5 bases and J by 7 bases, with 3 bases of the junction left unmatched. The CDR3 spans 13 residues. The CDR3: CASSGQGLEKLFF. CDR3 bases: TGTGCCAGCAGCGGACAGGGTCTTGAAAAACTGTTTTTT. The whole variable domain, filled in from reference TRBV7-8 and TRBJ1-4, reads GAGVSQSPRYKVAKRGQDVALRCDPISGHVSLFWYQQALGQGPEFLTYFQNEAQLDKSGLPSDRFFAERPEGSVSTLKIQRTQQEDSAVYLCASSGQGLEKLFFGSGTQLSVL.

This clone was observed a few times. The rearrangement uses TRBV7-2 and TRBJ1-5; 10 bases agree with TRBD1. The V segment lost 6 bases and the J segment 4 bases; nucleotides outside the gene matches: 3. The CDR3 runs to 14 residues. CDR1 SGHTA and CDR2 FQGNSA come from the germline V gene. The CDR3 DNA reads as TGTGCCAGCAGTCGGGACAGGGGTAATCAGCCCCAGCATTTT. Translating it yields CASSRDRGNQPQHF.

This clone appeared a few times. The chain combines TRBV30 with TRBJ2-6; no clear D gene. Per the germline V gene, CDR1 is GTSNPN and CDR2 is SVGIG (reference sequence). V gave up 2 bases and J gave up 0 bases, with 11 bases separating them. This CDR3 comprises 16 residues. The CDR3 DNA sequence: TGTGCCTGGAGTCTGGTCAGGATCTCTGGGGCCAACGTCCTGACTTTC. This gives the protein CAWSLVRISGANVLTF.

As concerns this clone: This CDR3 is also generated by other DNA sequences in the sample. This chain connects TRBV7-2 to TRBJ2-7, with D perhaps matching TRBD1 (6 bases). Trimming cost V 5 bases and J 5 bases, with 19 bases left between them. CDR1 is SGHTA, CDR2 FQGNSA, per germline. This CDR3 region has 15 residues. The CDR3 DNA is TGTGCCAGCAGCCCCCGAGGGGGTCGATTCAACGAGCAGTACTTC. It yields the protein CASSPRGGRFNEQYF.

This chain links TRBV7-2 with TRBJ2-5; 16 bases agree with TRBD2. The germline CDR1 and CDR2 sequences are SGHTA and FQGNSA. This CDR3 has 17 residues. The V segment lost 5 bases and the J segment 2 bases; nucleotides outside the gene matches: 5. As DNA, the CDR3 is TGTGCCAGCAGCACGGGACTAGCGGGGGGGATACAAGAGACCCAGTACTTC. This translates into CASSTGLAGGIQETQYF.

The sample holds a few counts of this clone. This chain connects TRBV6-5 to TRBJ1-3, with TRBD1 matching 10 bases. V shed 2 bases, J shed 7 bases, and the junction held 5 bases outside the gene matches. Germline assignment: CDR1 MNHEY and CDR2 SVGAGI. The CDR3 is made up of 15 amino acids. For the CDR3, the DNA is TGTGCCAGCAGTTACGGTTTGACAGGGGGCAACACCATATATTTT. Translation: CASSYGLTGGNTIYF.

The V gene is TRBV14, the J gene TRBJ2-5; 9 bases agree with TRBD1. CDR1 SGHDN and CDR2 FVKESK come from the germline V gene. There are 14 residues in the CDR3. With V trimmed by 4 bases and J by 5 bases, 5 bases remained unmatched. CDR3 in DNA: TGTGCCAGCAGCCCGACAGGGGGTTGGGAGACCCAGTACTTC. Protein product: CASSPTGGWETQYF.

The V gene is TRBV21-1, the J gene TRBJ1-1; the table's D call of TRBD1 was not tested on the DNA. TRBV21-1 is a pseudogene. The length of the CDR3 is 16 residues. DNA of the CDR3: TGTGCCAGCAGCCCCGGGACAGGAGAAACGAACACTGAAGCTTTCTTT. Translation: CASSPGTGETNTEAFF.

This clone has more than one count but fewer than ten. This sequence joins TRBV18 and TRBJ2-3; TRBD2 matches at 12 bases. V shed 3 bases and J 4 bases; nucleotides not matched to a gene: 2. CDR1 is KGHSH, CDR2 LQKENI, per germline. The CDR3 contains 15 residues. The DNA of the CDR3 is TGTGCCAGCTCACCGACTAGCGGGAGCCCAGATACGCAGTATTTT. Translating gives CASSPTSGSPDTQYF.

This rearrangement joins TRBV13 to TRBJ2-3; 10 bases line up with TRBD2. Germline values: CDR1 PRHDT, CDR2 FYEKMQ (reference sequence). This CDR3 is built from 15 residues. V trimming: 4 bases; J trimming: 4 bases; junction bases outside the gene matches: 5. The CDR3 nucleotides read TGTGCCAGCAGCTCTAGCGGGGGTTTTGCAGATACGCAGTATTTT. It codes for CASSSSGGFADTQYF. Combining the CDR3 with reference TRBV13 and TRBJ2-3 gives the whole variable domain AAGVIQSPRHLIKEKRETATLKCYPIPRHDTVYWYQQGPGQDPQFLISFYEKMQSDKGSIPDRFSAQQFSDYHSELNMSSLELGDSALYFCASSSSGGFADTQYFGPGTRLTVL.

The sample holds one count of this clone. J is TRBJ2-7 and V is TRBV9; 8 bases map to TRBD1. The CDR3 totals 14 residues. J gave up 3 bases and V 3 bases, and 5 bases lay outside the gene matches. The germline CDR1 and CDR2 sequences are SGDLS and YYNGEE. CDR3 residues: CASSDSGTGYEQYF. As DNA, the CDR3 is TGTGCCAGCAGCGATTCCGGGACAGGCTACGAGCAGTACTTC.

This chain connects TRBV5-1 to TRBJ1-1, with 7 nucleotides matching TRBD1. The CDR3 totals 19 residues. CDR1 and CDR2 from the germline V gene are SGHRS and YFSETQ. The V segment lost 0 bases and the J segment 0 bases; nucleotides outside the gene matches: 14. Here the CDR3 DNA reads TGCGCCAGCAGCTTGGGCTACAGACAGGGAAATACGATGAACACTGAAGCTTTCTTT. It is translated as CASSLGYRQGNTMNTEAFF.